Presented here are 19 T cell receptor beta chains from one specimen sequenced in a study of T cells expressing NK-cell markers (dated by TCRdb to 2020 to 2021). The library was built by means of 5' RACE. Instrument used: Illumina HiSeq 2000. TCRdb reanalyzed the reads, keeping one entry per CDR3 protein sequence and omitting DNA. The table kept for this sample lists a few hundred thousand distinct CDR3 sequences. Of the sample, around 4% is held by the ten largest clones. The sample taken for sequencing was blood T cells: a sorted CD56 or NKG2C T cell subset, CD4+ or CD8+ T cells, or bulk PBMC T cells (not recorded which). Source of these receptors: a man between 18 and 35 years old in good health. Donor details come from another sample of the same person, matched by shared clones.

The chain has TRBV27 and TRBJ1-1; TCRdb's assignment of TRBD1 cannot be checked, as there is no DNA. Germline CDR1 MNHEY, CDR2 SMNVEV (reference sequence). This CDR3 is 13 amino acids long. CDR3 sequence reads: CASSAGGYGEAFF.

The chain has TRBV4-1 and TRBJ1-1; with no DNA, the TCRdb D assignment of TRBD1 cannot be verified. The CDR3 runs 13 residues. Germline assignment: CDR1 MGHRA and CDR2 YSYEKL. The CDR3 loop reads CASSQARVTEAFF.

The chain combines TRBV12-3 or TRBV12-4 with TRBJ2-3; TCRdb calls TRBD1, which cannot be checked without DNA. The CDR3 spans 17 residues. CDR3: CASSSTAGRGGTDTQYF.

CDR3 loop: CASSSGFAADTQYF. V is TRBV13 and J is TRBJ2-3. The V gene's germline CDR1 is PRHDT and CDR2 FYEKMQ (reference sequence). CDR3 length equals 14 residues.

V is TRBV28 and J is TRBJ2-5; TCRdb selects TRBD2, and the lack of DNA leaves this call unchecked. CDR1 and CDR2 (germline): MDHEN, SYDVKM. The CDR3 covers 15 residues. The CDR3 region is CASSLGTSGSGTQYF. Full variable domain (missing parts from reference TRBV28 and TRBJ2-5): DVKVTQSSRYLVKRTGEKVFLECVQDMDHENMFWYRQDPGLGLRLIYFSYDVKMKEKGDIPEGYSVSREKKERFSLILESASTNQTSMYLCASSLGTSGSGTQYFGPGTRLLVL.

The chain is built from TRBV6-4 and TRBJ1-2; checking the TCRdb D call of TRBD1 is not possible without DNA. This CDR3 is built from 15 residues. Germline CDR1 MRHNA, CDR2 SNTAGT. This chain's CDR3 is CASSVSGADNYGYTF.

V gene TRBV6-1 combines with J gene TRBJ2-3; TCRdb selects TRBD2, and the lack of DNA leaves this call unchecked. The CDR3 has 15 residues. Germline assignment: CDR1 MNHNS and CDR2 SASEGT. CDR3 in amino acids: CASRTRQGGPDPQYF.

This chain uses TRBV10-3 with TRBJ2-6; the TCRdb call, TRBD1, lacks DNA for checking. This CDR3 is built from 18 residues. Germline V gene lookup returns CDR1 ENHRY and CDR2 SYGVKD. CDR3 amino acids: CAIRQGGSPNGGANVLTF.

The CDR3 region is CASSQDELAGPYNEQFF. V is TRBV14 and J is TRBJ2-1; checking the TCRdb D call of TRBD2 is not possible without DNA. Per germline, CDR1 SGHDN and CDR2 FVKESK. The CDR3 is 17 amino acids.

V gene TRBV2 combines with J gene TRBJ1-2; the D gene TCRdb calls, TRBD1, cannot be checked with no DNA. CDR1 is SNHLY and CDR2 is FYNNEI in the germline V gene. This CDR3 contains 11 residues. The CDR3 loop reads CANGGAVGYTF. Filled out from reference TRBV2 and TRBJ1-2, the complete variable domain reads EPEVTQTPSHQVTQMGQEVILRCVPISNHLYFYWYRQILGQKVEFLVSFYNNEISEKSEIFDDQFSVERPDGSNFTLKIRSTKLEDSAMYFCANGGAVGYTFGSGTRLTVV.

The genes are TRBV20-1 and TRBJ1-6. Germline V gene data show CDR1 as DFQATT and CDR2 as SNEGSKA (reference sequence). This CDR3 spans 14 amino acids. CDR3 amino acids: CSARVVTWDSPLHF.

The chain has TRBV10-3 and TRBJ2-4. Germline loops: CDR1 ENHRY, CDR2 SYGVKD. This CDR3 has 14 amino acids. The CDR3 loop reads CAISAELAKNIQYF.

The V gene is TRBV11-2, the J gene TRBJ2-5; without DNA, the TCRdb call of TRBD1 cannot be checked. CDR1 is SGHAT and CDR2 is FQNNGV in the germline V gene. The CDR3 runs to 16 residues. The CDR3 protein is CASSLSFPGTGETQYF.

The rearrangement joins TRBV12-3 or TRBV12-4 to TRBJ2-5; TCRdb gives TRBD2 as the D gene, but with no DNA this cannot be confirmed. The CDR3 is 13 residues long. Here the CDR3 reads CASSPSRGETQYF.

CDR3 residues: CATSRPGTGELFF. V and J are TRBV24-1 and TRBJ2-2. Germline V gene lookup returns CDR1 KGHDR and CDR2 SFDVKD. The CDR3 is made up of 13 amino acids.

This chain connects TRBV6-2 or TRBV6-3 to TRBJ1-2; TCRdb proposes TRBD1, but this gene call is untestable without DNA. The CDR3 covers 15 residues. In germline, CDR1 is MNHEY, CDR2 SVGEGT. This chain's CDR3 is CASSRLSQGNYGYTF.

The chain is built from TRBV20-1 and TRBJ1-2; TCRdb proposes TRBD1, but this gene call is untestable without DNA. This CDR3 spans 12 amino acids. Germline CDR1 DFQATT, CDR2 SNEGSKA (reference sequence). CDR3 protein: CSARVPLGGYTF.

This chain links TRBV2 with TRBJ2-1; there is no DNA to check the TCRdb D call of TRBD1. The CDR3 length is 12 residues. Germline values: CDR1 SNHLY, CDR2 FYNNEI. CDR3 amino acids: CASSEWGDEQFF. Using reference TRBV2 and TRBJ2-1 for the parts outside the CDR3, the full variable domain is EPEVTQTPSHQVTQMGQEVILRCVPISNHLYFYWYRQILGQKVEFLVSFYNNEISEKSEIFDDQFSVERPDGSNFTLKIRSTKLEDSAMYFCASSEWGDEQFFGPGTRLTVL.

The chain couples TRBV20-1 to TRBJ2-7; TCRdb gives TRBD1 as the D gene, but with no DNA this cannot be confirmed. The V gene's germline CDR1 is DFQATT and CDR2 SNEGSKA (reference sequence). The CDR3 totals 14 residues. CDR3 region: CSASHGNPSYEQYF.